This T cell receptor beta chain was sequenced in a study of vaccination effects on CD4 cells after COVID-19. Study at large: Post-vaccine sampling occurred a median 72 days after the second dose.

Method: immunoSEQ multiplex PCR; TCRdb's copy keeps in-frame clones and lacks some. In the table there are about 28,000 clones, 73% of which are singletons. The length of the CDR3 is 15 residues. Germline lookup yields CDR1 SEHNR and CDR2 FQNEAQ (reference sequence). The ends lost 5 bases at V and 8 bases at J; junction bases unmatched: 12. Study-level results: Infection-derived and vaccine-derived clones contracted markedly late after vaccination.

Viral peptide pools were used in the ViraFEST assay to expand antigen-specific CD4+ T cells, and sequencing came afterward. The authors isolated CD4+ T cells after around 10 days of culture. Everyone in the study got two shots of either the BNT162b2 or mRNA-1273 vaccine. This clone was counted a few times. What it recognizes is unknown. The sample was CD4+ T cells from PBMCs cultured with HCoV-NL63 spike peptides, taken after COVID-19 vaccination. The J gene is TRBJ2-1, the V gene TRBV7-9, with TRBD1 identical over 7 bases. The sequence was collected from a human donor who received a COVID-19 vaccine. In nucleotides, the CDR3 is TGTGCCAGCAGCCGTCGGGACAGCTTAGGCCATGAGCAGTTCTTC. Amino acid sequence: CASSRRDSLGHEQFF.